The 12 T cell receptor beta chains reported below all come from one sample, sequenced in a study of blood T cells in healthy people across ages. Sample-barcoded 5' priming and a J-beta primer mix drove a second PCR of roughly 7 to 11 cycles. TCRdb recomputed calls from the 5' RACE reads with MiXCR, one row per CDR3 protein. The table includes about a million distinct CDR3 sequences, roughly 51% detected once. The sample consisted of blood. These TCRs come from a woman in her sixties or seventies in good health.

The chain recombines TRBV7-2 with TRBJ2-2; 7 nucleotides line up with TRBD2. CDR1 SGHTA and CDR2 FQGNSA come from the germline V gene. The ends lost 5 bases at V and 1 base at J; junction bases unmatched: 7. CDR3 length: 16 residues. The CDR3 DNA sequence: TGTGCCAGCAGCACCCAAGCGGGAATGAACACCGGGGAGCTGTTTTTT. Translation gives CASSTQAGMNTGELFF.

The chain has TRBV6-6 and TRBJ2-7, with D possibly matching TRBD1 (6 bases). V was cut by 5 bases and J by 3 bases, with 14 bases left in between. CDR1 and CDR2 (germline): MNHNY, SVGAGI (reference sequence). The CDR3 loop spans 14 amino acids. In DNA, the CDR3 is TGTGCCAGCAGTCTCAGGGGAGCGATCTACGAGCAGTACTTC. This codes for CASSLRGAIYEQYF.

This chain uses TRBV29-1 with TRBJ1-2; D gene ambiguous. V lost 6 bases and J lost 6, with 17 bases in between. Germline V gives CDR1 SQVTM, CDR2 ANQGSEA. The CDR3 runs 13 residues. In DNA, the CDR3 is TGCAGCGTCGAAAGGACGGCGACGCATGGCTACACCTTC. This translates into CSVERTATHGYTF.

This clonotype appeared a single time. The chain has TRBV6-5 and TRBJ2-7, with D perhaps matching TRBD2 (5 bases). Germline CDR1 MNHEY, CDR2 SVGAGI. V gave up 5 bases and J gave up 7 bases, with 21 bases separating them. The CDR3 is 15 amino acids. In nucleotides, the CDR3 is TGTGCCAGCAGTCGAAGTGAGGGAACCTACAATGAGCAGTACTTC. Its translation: CASSRSEGTYNEQYF.

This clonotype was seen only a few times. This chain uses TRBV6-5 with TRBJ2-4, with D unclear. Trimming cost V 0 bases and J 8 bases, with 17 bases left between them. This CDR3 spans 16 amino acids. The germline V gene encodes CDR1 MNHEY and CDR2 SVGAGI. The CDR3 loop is CASSYSMSGIWDIQYF. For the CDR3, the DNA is TGTGCCAGCAGTTACTCGATGTCAGGTATATGGGACATTCAGTACTTC.

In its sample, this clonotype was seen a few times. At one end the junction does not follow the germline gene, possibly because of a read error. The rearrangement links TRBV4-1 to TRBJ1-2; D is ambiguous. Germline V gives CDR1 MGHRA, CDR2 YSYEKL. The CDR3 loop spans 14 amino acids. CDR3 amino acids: CASSQEKISYGYTF. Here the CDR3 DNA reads TGCGCCAGTAGCCAAGAAAAGATTTCCTATGGCTACACCTTC.

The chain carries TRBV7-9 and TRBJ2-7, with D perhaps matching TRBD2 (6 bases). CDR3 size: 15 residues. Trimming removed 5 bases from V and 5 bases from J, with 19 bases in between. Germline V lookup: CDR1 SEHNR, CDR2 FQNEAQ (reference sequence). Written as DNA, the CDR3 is TGTGCCAGCAGCCCACCCAGGCTAACGGGGGACGAGCAGTACTTC. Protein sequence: CASSPPRLTGDEQYF.

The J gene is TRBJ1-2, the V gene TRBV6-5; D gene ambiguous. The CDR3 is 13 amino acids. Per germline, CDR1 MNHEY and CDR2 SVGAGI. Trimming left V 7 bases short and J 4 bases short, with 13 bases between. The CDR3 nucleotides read TGTGCCAGCACCCAAACCCCCGGCTATGGCTACACCTTC. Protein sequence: CASTQTPGYGYTF.

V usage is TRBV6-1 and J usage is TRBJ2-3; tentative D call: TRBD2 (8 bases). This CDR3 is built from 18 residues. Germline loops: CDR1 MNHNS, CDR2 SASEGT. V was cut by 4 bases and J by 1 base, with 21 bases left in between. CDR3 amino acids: CASSVRTGGRLGTDTQYF. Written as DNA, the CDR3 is TGTGCCAGCAGTGTGCGGACAGGCGGGAGGTTGGGCACAGATACGCAGTATTTT.

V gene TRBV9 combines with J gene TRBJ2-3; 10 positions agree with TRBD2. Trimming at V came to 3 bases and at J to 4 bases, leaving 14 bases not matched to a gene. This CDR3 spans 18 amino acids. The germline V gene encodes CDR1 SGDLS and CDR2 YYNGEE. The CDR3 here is CASSDMVFLAGVSDTQYF. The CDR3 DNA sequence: TGTGCCAGCAGCGACATGGTTTTCCTAGCGGGAGTTTCAGATACGCAGTATTTT.

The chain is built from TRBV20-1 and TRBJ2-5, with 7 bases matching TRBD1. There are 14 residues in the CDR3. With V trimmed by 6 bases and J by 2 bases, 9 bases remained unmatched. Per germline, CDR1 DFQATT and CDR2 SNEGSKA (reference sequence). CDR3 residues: CSAMTGLEQETQYF. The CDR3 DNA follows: TGCAGTGCGATGACAGGGTTGGAACAAGAGACCCAGTACTTC.

The CDR3 reads CASRYTSATIQEQYF. DNA for the CDR3: TGCGCCAGCAGGTATACTAGCGCCACCATTCAAGAGCAGTACTTC. The chain uses TRBV5-1 and TRBJ2-5; 7 bases are a match to TRBD2. Germline assignment: CDR1 SGHRS and CDR2 YFSETQ. This CDR3 comprises 15 residues. Trimming at V came to 5 bases and at J to 11 bases, leaving 18 bases not matched to a gene.